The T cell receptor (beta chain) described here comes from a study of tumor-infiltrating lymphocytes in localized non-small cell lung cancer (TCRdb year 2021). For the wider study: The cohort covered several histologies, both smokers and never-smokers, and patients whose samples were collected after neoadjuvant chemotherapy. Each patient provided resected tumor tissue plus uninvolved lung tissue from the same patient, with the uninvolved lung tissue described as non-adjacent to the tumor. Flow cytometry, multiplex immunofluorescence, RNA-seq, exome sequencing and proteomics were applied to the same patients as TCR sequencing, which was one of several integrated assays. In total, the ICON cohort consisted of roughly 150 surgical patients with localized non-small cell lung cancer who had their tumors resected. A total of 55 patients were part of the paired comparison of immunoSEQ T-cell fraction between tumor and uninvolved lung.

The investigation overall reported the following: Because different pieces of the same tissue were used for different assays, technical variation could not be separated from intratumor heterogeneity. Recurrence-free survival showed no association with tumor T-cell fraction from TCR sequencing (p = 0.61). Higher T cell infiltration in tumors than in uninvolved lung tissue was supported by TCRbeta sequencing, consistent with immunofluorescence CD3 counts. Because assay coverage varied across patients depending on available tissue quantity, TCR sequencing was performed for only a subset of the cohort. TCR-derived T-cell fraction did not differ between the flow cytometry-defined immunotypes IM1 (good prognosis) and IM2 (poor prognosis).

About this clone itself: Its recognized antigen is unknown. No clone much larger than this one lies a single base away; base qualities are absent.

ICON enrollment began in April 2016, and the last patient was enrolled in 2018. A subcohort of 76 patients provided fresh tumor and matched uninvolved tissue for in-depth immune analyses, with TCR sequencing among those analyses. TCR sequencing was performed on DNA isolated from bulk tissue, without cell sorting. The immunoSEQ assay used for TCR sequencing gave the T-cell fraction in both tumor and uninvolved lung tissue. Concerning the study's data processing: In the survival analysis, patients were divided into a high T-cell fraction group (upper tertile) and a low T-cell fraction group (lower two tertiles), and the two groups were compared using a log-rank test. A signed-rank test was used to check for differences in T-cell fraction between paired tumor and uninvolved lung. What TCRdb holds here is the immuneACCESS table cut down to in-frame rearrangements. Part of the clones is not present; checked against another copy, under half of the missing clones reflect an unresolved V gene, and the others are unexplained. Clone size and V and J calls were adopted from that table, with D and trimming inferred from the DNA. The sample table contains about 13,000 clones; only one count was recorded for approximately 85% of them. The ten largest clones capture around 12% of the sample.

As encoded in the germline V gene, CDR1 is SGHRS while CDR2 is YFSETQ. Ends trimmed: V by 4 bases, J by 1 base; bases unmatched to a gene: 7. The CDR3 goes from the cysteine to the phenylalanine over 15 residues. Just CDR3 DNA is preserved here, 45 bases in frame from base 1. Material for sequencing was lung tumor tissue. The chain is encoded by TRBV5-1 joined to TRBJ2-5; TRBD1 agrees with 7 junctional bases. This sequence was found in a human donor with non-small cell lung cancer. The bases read TGCGCCAGCAGCCCCGCGGACAGGACCCAAGAGACCCAGTACTTC. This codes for CASSPADRTQETQYF.